This T cell receptor beta chain was captured in a study of shared clonotypes between healthy human individuals. V was pared by 3 bases and J by 4 bases, with 3 bases between. The CDR3 is 10 residues long. Germline lookup yields CDR1 SQVTM and CDR2 ANQGSEA. Repertoires were generated with immunoSEQ multiplex PCR, while TCRdb's copy carries only in-frame clones and drops some. The sample lists more than 2 million clones; 93% were seen once. Study results and limitations: Clonotypes which were not shared had lower generation probabilities than clonotypes that all four donors shared.

Concerning this clone: Antigen specificity is unknown. The same CDR3 can be traced to other DNA sequences in this sample.

CD45RO-negative CD8 cells positively selected for CCR7 made up the naive population, which excluded terminally differentiated effector memory CD45RA+ cells. Sequencing was carried out using naive CD8+ T cells from PBMCs. The chain combines TRBV29-1 with TRBJ2-5, with D unresolved. The TCR was taken from a man younger than 35 in good health. Some clones in this sample may be carry-over from other donors' samples. Written as DNA, the CDR3 is TGCAGCGTTGACGGAGAGACCCAGTACTTC. Amino acid sequence: CSVDGETQYF.